The rows below give T cell receptor beta chains drawn from one sample of a study of T cells in localized non-small cell lung cancer. The method was immunoSEQ multiplex PCR; TCRdb's version includes in-frame clones alone and lacks a portion of them. The data contain under 35,000 clones, roughly 77% of them singletons. Material: peripheral blood, obtained before any cancer treatment. The source is a male donor aged 60 or over with stage III squamous cell lung carcinoma. Both conserved end residues are part of each CDR3. D genes are given only for firm matches. Clone size, where shown, is once, few, many, or a class for clones that have expanded.

D gene	V gene	clone size	J gene	CDR3 DNA	CDR3 protein
TRBD2	TRBV7-2	once	TRBJ2-5	TGTGCCAGCAGCTCCGCTAGCGGGAAAGGAGAGACCCAGTACTTC	CASSSASGKGETQYF
.	TRBV7-9	.	TRBJ1-5	TGTGCCAGCAGCCAGGGACTTTCGGGGGGTAACCAGCCCCAGCATTTT	CASSQGLSGGNQPQHF
.	TRBV9	few	TRBJ2-7	TGTGCCAGCAGCGTAGGCGTCGGGACCTACGAGCAGTACTTC	CASSVGVGTYEQYF
.	TRBV27	.	TRBJ2-1	TGTGCCAGCTCCAGGGTTGGCAATGAGCAGTTCTTC	CASSRVGNEQFF
TRBD2	TRBV18	.	TRBJ2-7	TGTGCCAGCTCCCCCGGGGGGGAGCAGTACTTC	CASSPGGEQYF
TRBD2	TRBV29-1	once	TRBJ2-7	TGCAGCGTTGAGTCCGGACTAGCGGGAAACGAGCAGTACTTC	CSVESGLAGNEQYF
.	TRBV11-2	.	TRBJ2-3	TGTGCCAGCAGCTTAGCGGGGGACACAGATACGCAGTATTTT	CASSLAGDTDTQYF
TRBD2	TRBV14	few	TRBJ2-2	TGTGCCAGCAGCCAAGATATAGGACTAGCGGGAGATTTCGGCACCGGGGAGCTGTTTTTT	CASSQDIGLAGDFGTGELFF
TRBD1	TRBV9	.	TRBJ1-5	TGTGCCAGCAGCGTTACAGGGGACAATCAGCCCCAGCATTTT	CASSVTGDNQPQHF
.	TRBV7-3	.	TRBJ2-3	TGTGCCAGCAGCTCCGCAGATACGCAGTATTTT	CASSSADTQYF
TRBD1	TRBV7-9	.	TRBJ2-1	TGTGCCAGCAGCTTGGGACAGTACAATGAGCAGTTCTTC	CASSLGQYNEQFF
TRBD1	TRBV27	.	TRBJ2-1	TGTGCCAGCAGTGCCCCTCGGGGGACAGGGGATTCGAAAGAGCAGTTCTTC	CASSAPRGTGDSKEQFF
TRBD1	TRBV5-1	.	TRBJ2-1	TGCGCCAGCAGCGATCTTAGACAGGGAGCCAACAATGAGCAGTTCTTC	CASSDLRQGANNEQFF
.	TRBV7-9	few	TRBJ1-4	TGTGCCAGCAGCTTTGGAGGGCTTAATGAAAAACTGTTTTTT	CASSFGGLNEKLFF
.	TRBV2	once	TRBJ1-5	TGTGCCAGCAGTGACAACACTCAGAGGTCCCAGCATTTT	CASSDNTQRSQHF
TRBD1	TRBV28	once	TRBJ2-5	TGTGCCAGCAGTATACAGGGGTTTGAGACCCAGTACTTC	CASSIQGFETQYF
.	TRBV5-1	few	TRBJ1-1	TGCGCCAGCAGCTCCCTGACAGGATCTTACACTGAAGCTTTCTTT	CASSSLTGSYTEAFF
.	TRBV28	.	TRBJ1-2	TGTGCCAGCAGTTTGAAAGGAAACTATGGCTACACCTTC	CASSLKGNYGYTF
TRBD2	TRBV5-1	.	TRBJ2-1	TGCGCCAGCAGCTTACCGGGACTAGCAGCCCACAATGAGCAGTTCTTC	CASSLPGLAAHNEQFF
.	TRBV4-3	once	TRBJ1-5	TGCGCCAGCAGCCAAGCGGCAGGGTCCAGCCAGCCCCAGCATTTT	CASSQAAGSSQPQHF
TRBD2	TRBV28	.	TRBJ2-3	TGTGCCAGCAGTTTCCGAGCGGGAGGTGGAATCGGCACAGATACGCAGTATTTT	CASSFRAGGGIGTDTQYF
.	TRBV19	.	TRBJ1-2	TGTGCCAGTAGTGCCCAAAAGGATCTGGACTATGGCTACACCTTC	CASSAQKDLDYGYTF
TRBD1	TRBV6-1	.	TRBJ2-7	TGTGCCAGCCAACGGGACAGGGGGCCCTACGAGCAGTACTTC	CASQRDRGPYEQYF
.	TRBV6-6	few	TRBJ1-2	TGTGCCAGCAGTTACTCGGACCGGCTTAACTATGGCTACACCTTC	CASSYSDRLNYGYTF
.	TRBV6-6	.	TRBJ1-5	TGTGCCAGCAGTTACTCGGATAATCAGCCCCAGCATTTT	CASSYSDNQPQHF
.	TRBV9	few	TRBJ2-2	TGTGCCAGCAGCGTAGGGGGAACAGGGGAGCTGTTTTTT	CASSVGGTGELFF
.	TRBV7-2	.	TRBJ2-2	TGTGCCAGCAGCCAAGCGATTAGGGACACCGGGGAGCTGTTTTTT	CASSQAIRDTGELFF
TRBD2	TRBV7-3	.	TRBJ2-1	TGTGCCAGCAGCCTCCCGGGACAGGATGGGACTAGCGGGAAGCCGTTCTTC	CASSLPGQDGTSGKPFF
.	TRBV19	.	TRBJ1-3	TGTGCCAGTAGTCTTACGGGCTCTGGAAACACCATATATTTT	CASSLTGSGNTIYF
TRBD1	TRBV5-4	.	TRBJ2-3	TGTGCCAGCAGCTTTCCGGGACAGGGGGGGAAAGATACGCAGTATTTT	CASSFPGQGGKDTQYF
TRBD1	TRBV29-1	few	TRBJ1-1	TGCAGCGTTGGGACAGGTGAAGCTTTCTTT	CSVGTGEAFF
TRBD2	TRBV11-2	once	TRBJ2-1	TGTGCCAGCAGCGCCAGCGGGGATTCATTGAATGAGCAGTTCTTC	CASSASGDSLNEQFF
TRBD2	TRBV5-4	.	TRBJ2-1	TGTGCCAGCAGCGGGGGGACTAGCGGATACAATGAGCAGTTCTTC	CASSGGTSGYNEQFF
.	TRBV6-6	.	TRBJ1-1	TGTGCCAGCAGTTACGAGGGGGGACGGTACACTGAAGCTTTCTTT	CASSYEGGRYTEAFF
.	TRBV28	.	TRBJ1-3	TGTGCCAGCAGTGTGGGAGGGGGGGGAAACACCATATATTTT	CASSVGGGGNTIYF
.	TRBV4-3	.	TRBJ2-3	TGCGCCAGCAGCCACGACTTAAACCCCGATACGCAGTATTTT	CASSHDLNPDTQYF
.	TRBV4-1	.	TRBJ1-1	TGCGCCAGCAGCCCTTCATGGAGCAGAATGAACACTGAAGCTTTCTTT	CASSPSWSRMNTEAFF
.	TRBV5-1	.	TRBJ2-1	TGCGCCAGCAGCTTTGTCCTCGGGAACATCGACAATGAGCAGTTCTTC	CASSFVLGNIDNEQFF
.	TRBV14	.	TRBJ2-1	TGTGCCAGCAGCCAAGAGTGGAAGACAGGAACCTACAATGAGCAGTTCTTC	CASSQEWKTGTYNEQFF
.	TRBV7-9	few	TRBJ1-5	TGTGCCAGCAGCTTAACTTTTAATCAACCCCAGCATTTT	CASSLTFNQPQHF